These 9 T cell receptor beta chains were sequenced from one sample in a study of blood T cells in healthy people across ages. Sample-barcoded 5' priming and a J-beta primer mix drove a second PCR of roughly 6 to 12 cycles. TCRdb fed the 5' RACE reads into MiXCR, producing one record per CDR3 protein. The sample consists of 750,000 to 1,000,000 distinct CDR3 sequences, around 29% of them appearing once. This sample also belongs to another study, concerning T cells of mothers and their children.

Sequenced: blood. All receptors come from a woman between 40 and 55 years old in good health.

At least ten counts were recorded for this clonotype. The chain is built from TRBV5-1 and TRBJ2-3; D is uncertain. Trimming left V 0 bases short and J 4 bases short, with 3 bases between. This CDR3 spans 12 amino acids. Germline loops: CDR1 SGHRS, CDR2 YFSETQ. CDR3 loop: CASSLVPDTQYF. CDR3 in DNA: TGCGCCAGCAGCTTGGTCCCAGATACGCAGTATTTT.

This chain uses TRBV10-3 with TRBJ2-1, with D maybe TRBD1 (6 bases). CDR1 and CDR2 (germline): ENHRY, SYGVKD. The CDR3 is made up of 14 amino acids. Between the trimmed V and J ends, which lost 6 bases and 3 bases, there was a span of 12 bases. The CDR3 loop is CAIRSQGNYNEQFF. Here the CDR3 DNA reads TGTGCCATCAGATCACAGGGCAACTACAATGAGCAGTTCTTC.

This clonotype was recorded a few times. The chain carries TRBV27 and TRBJ2-5; TRBD2 is a possible D gene (7 bases). V was trimmed by 4 bases and J by 5 bases, leaving 17 bases between them. The V gene's germline CDR1 is MNHEY and CDR2 SMNVEV (reference sequence). This CDR3 region has 15 residues. CDR3 region: CASSWGLQGGETQYF. DNA of the CDR3: TGTGCCAGCAGTTGGGGACTACAGGGAGGGGAGACCCAGTACTTC.

This chain's CDR3 is CASSYETGGGNTIYF. The CDR3 coding sequence is TGTGCCAGCAGTTACGAGACCGGTGGGGGAAACACCATATATTTT. The J gene is TRBJ1-3, the V gene TRBV6-5; no definite D call. Trimming stripped 2 bases from V and 4 bases from J, with 12 bases between. CDR3 length: 15 amino acids. In germline, CDR1 is MNHEY, CDR2 SVGAGI.

This clonotype was seen repeatedly, ten times or more. This chain uses TRBV12-3 or TRBV12-4 with TRBJ1-5, with D maybe TRBD1 (5 bases). The CDR3 is 13 amino acids. The ends were cut back, 2 bases at V and 6 bases at J, with 8 bases in the middle. The CDR3 is CASSLRQPQPQHF. Here the CDR3 DNA reads TGTGCCAGCAGTTTAAGACAGCCTCAGCCCCAGCATTTT.

Of note for this clonotype: This clone may be a read error of a much larger clone one base away. This chain links TRBV12-3 or TRBV12-4 with TRBJ2-5; TRBD2 is a possible D gene (6 bases). The CDR3 runs 16 residues. V was shortened by 3 bases and J by 2 bases, with 16 bases between the two germline ends. The CDR3 DNA is TGTGCCAGCAGTTTTAGCGCCAGGAGGGGTCAAGAGACCCAGTACTTC. Its translation is CASSFSARRGQETQYF.

There are many counts of this clonotype. This chain links TRBV18 with TRBJ2-6; 14 bases agree with TRBD2. This CDR3 has 17 residues. V was clipped by 5 bases and J by 4 bases; unmatched bases: 4. The germline V gene encodes CDR1 KGHSH and CDR2 LQKENI. This CDR3 reads CASSTGLAGVGANVLTF. CDR3 bases: TGTGCCAGCTCAACGGGACTAGCGGGGGTCGGGGCCAACGTCCTGACTTTC.

The chain uses TRBV25-1 and TRBJ2-2; D unclear. CDR1 MGHDK and CDR2 SYGVNS come from the germline V gene. This CDR3 spans 13 amino acids. Trimming cost V 6 bases and J 6 bases, with 11 bases left between them. CDR3 sequence (DNA): TGTGCCAGCAGCGCCTCTGTCTCCGGGGAGCTGTTTTTT. Protein: CASSASVSGELFF.

This clonotype occurred a few times. This could be a read error, since a much larger clone is one nucleotide away. The chain combines TRBV6-5 with TRBJ2-5; the D gene is possibly TRBD2 (5 bases). From germline, CDR1 is MNHEY and CDR2 SVGAGI. The CDR3 is 15 amino acids. CDR3 in amino acids: CASSDSGNGEQTQYF. Here the CDR3 DNA reads TGTGCCAGCAGTGACTCGGGGAATGGTGAACAGACCCAGTACTTC.